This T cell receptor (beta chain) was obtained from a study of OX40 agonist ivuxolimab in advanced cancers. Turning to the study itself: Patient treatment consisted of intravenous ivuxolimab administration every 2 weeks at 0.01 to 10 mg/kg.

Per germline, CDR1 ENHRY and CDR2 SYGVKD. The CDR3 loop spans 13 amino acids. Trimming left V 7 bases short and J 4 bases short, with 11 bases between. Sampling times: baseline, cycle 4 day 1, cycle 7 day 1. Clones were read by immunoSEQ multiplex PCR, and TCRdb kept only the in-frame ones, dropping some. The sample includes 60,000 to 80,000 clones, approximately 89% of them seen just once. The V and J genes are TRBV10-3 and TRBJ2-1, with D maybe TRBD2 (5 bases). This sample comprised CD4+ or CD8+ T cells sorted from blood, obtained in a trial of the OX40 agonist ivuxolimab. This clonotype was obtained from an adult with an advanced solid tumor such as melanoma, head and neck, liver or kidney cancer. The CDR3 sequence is CAITSGLYNEQFF. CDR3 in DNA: TGTGCCATCACCTCCGGACTTTACAATGAGCAGTTCTTC.